This TCR beta chain was recorded in a study of EBV T-cell therapy then PD-1 blockade in nasopharyngeal carcinoma. Germline CDR1 and CDR2: SNHLY and FYNNEI. The length of the CDR3 is 13 residues. Deletions cut 8 bases from V and 5 bases from J, with 15 bases between. Points on this clone: Its specificity is unknown.

Treatment denoted: AdE1-LMPpoly-expanded autologous EBV-specific T-cell therapy followed by anti-PD-1 nivolumab. Data came from immunoSEQ multiplex PCR; TCRdb stores just in-frame clones and leaves some out. Altogether tens of thousands of clones are present, under 90% being singletons, with the ten largest covering approximately 24%. The chain employs TRBV2 and TRBJ1-1, with D tentatively TRBD1 (6 bases). The clonotype was recovered from a man aged 40-50 years with nasopharyngeal carcinoma. Here the sequenced sample was CD8+ T cells from blood, taken at day -245 from a patient whose treatment included autologous EBV-specific T cells and nivolumab. CDR3: CASQKGGRTEAFF. The DNA for the CDR3 is TGTGCCAGCCAGAAGGGGGGGCGGACTGAAGCTTTCTTT.